This TCR beta chain is drawn from a study of read filtering for tumor transcriptome and immune sequencing. Study summary: By R-ISS, stages I, II and III held around 8, 16 and 7 patients.

General study points: Compared with RNA-seq, IR-seq gave much higher clonotype depth and reliability. The sorted CD138-negative fraction was a mixed bone marrow immune population, not purified T cells. Single-read clonotypes: roughly 82% of IR-seq clonotypes (about 4% of reads), around three quarters of RNA-seq clonotypes (under 50% of reads).

This CDR3 region has 15 residues. Germline V lookup: CDR1 SGHTA, CDR2 FQGNSA. V lost 1 base and J lost 5, with 14 bases in between. This library used roughly 400 ng RNA and molecular barcoded adaptors spanning alpha/delta and beta/gamma chains. Each CDR3 protein is one row after TCRdb ran MiXCR on the reads. The sample has over 55,000 distinct CDR3 sequences, 14% seen once; the top ten hold around 43%. Notes on this clonotype: Its antigen remains unknown. Likely a read error: the CDR3 ends without its conserved phenylalanine or tryptophan.

V gene TRBV7-2 combines with J gene TRBJ2-5; D might be TRBD1 (5 bases). The receptor was derived from a donor aged 40 or over with multiple myeloma. Sequenced sample: a population of CD138-negative cells sorted from bone marrow. The CDR3 DNA follows: TGTGCCAGCAGCTTAGGACAGCGAATTCGGGAGACCCAGTACCTC. Translating it yields CASSLGQRIRETQYL.